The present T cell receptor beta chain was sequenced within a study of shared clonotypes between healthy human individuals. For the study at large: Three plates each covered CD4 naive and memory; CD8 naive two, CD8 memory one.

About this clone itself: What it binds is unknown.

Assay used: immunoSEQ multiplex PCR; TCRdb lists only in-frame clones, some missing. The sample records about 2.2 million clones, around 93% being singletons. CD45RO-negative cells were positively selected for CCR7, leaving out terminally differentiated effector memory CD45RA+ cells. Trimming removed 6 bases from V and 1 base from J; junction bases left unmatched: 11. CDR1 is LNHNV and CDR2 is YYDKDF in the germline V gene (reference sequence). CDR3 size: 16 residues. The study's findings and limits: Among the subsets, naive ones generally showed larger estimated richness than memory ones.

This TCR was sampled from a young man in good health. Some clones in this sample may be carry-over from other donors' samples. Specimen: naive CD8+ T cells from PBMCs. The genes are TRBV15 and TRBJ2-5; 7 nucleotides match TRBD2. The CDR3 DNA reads TGTGCCACCAGTCGGGAGGAGGAAAGTGGCCAAGAGACCCAGTACTTC. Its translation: CATSREEESGQETQYF.